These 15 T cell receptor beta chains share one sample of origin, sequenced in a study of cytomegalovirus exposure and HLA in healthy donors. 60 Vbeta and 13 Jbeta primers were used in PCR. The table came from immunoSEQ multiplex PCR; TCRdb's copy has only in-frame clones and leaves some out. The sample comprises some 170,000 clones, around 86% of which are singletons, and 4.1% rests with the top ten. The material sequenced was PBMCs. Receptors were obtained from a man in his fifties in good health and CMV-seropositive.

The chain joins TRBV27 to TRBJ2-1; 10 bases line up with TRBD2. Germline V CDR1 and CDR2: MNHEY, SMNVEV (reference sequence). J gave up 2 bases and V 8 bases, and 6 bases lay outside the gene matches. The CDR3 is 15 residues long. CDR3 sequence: CASCAGTSAYNEQFF. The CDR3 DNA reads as TGTGCCAGCTGTGCCGGGACTAGCGCCTACAATGAGCAGTTCTTC.

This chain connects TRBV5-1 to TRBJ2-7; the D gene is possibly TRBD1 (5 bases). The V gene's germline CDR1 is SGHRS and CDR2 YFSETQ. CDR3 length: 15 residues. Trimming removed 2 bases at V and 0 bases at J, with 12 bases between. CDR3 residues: CASSFETETSYEQYF. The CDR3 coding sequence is TGCGCCAGCAGCTTCGAGACAGAGACCTCCTACGAGCAGTACTTC. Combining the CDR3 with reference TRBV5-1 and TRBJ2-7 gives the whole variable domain KAGVTQTPRYLIKTRGQQVTLSCSPISGHRSVSWYQQTPGQGLQFLFEYFSETQRNKGNFPGRFSGRQFSNSRSEMNVSTLELGDSALYLCASSFETETSYEQYFGPGTRLTVT.

For the CDR3, the DNA is TGCGCCAGCAGCTCCGGACAGGTGAAGGCTGAAGCTTTCTTT. Translating gives CASSSGQVKAEAFF. The rearrangement uses TRBV5-1 and TRBJ1-1; TRBD1 matches at 7 bases. The V segment lost 3 bases and the J segment 6 bases; nucleotides outside the gene matches: 8. Looked up from germline, CDR1 is SGHRS and CDR2 is YFSETQ. The CDR3 has 14 residues.

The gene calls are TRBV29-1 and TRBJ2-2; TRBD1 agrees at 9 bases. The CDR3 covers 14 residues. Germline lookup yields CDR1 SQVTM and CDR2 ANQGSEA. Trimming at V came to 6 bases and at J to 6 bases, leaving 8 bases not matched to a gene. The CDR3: CSVPGQGTSGELFF. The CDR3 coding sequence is TGCAGCGTGCCGGGACAGGGTACCTCCGGGGAGCTGTTTTTT.

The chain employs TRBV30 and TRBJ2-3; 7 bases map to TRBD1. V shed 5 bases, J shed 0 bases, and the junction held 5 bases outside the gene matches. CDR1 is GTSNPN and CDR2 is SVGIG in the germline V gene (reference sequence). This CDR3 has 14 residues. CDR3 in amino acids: CAWQQGWSTDTQYF. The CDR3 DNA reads TGTGCCTGGCAACAGGGGTGGAGCACAGATACGCAGTATTTT.

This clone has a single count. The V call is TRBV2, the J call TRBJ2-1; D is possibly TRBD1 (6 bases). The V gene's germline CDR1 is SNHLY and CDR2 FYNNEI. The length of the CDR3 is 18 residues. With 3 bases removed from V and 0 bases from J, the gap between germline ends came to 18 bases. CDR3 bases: TGTGCCAGCAGTGACGGTCAGGGGTCTACCTACTCCTACAATGAGCAGTTCTTC. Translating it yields CASSDGQGSTYSYNEQFF.

The CDR3 spells CASSEGLWTGVHEQYF. For the CDR3, the DNA is TGTGCCAGCAGCGAGGGGCTTTGGACAGGGGTCCACGAGCAGTACTTC. This chain connects TRBV9 to TRBJ2-7; TRBD1 matches 9 bases. The V gene end was trimmed by 3 bases and the J gene end by 5 bases; junction bases not matched to a gene: 12. The CDR3 consists of 16 residues. Germline CDR1 and CDR2: SGDLS and YYNGEE.

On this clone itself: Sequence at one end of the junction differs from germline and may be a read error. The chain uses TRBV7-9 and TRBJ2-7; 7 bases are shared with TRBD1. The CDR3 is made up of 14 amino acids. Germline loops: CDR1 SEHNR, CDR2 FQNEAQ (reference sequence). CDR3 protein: CSSSSPGQPTQQYF. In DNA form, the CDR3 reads TGTTCCAGCAGCTCTCCGGGACAGCCTACGCAGCAGTACTTC.

CDR3 sequence: CASTQGQGIADTQYF. The DNA of the CDR3 is TGTGCCAGCACCCAGGGACAGGGGATCGCAGATACGCAGTATTTT. The chain has TRBV28 and TRBJ2-3; TRBD1 aligns across 10 bases. J lost 4 bases, V lost 7 bases, and 8 bases had no gene match. CDR1 MDHEN and CDR2 SYDVKM come from the germline V gene. This CDR3 has 15 residues. Full variable domain (rest looked up from reference TRBV28 and TRBJ2-3): DVKVTQSSRYLVKRTGEKVFLECVQDMDHENMFWYRQDPGLGLRLIYFSYDVKMKEKGDIPEGYSVSREKKERFSLILESASTNQTSMYLCASTQGQGIADTQYFGPGTRLTVL.

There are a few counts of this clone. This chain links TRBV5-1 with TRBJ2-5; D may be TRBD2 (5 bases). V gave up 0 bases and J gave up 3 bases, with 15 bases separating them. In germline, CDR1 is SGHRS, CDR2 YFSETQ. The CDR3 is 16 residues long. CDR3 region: CASSLGTLVREETQYF. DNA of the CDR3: TGCGCCAGCAGCTTGGGAACCCTGGTGCGGGAAGAGACCCAGTACTTC.

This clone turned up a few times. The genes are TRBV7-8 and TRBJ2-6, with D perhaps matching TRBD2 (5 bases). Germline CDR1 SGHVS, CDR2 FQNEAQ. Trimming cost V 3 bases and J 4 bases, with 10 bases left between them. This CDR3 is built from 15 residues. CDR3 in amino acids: CASSFEGLGANVLTF. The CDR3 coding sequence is TGTGCCAGCAGCTTTGAGGGTTTGGGGGCCAACGTCCTGACTTTC. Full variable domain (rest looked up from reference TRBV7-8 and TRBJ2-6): GAGVSQSPRYKVAKRGQDVALRCDPISGHVSLFWYQQALGQGPEFLTYFQNEAQLDKSGLPSDRFFAERPEGSVSTLKIQRTQQEDSAVYLCASSFEGLGANVLTFGAGSRLTVL.

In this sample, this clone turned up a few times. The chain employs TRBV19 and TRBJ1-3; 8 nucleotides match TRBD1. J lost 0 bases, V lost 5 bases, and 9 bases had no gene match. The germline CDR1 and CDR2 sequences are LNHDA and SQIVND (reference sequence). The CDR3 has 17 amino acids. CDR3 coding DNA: TGTGCCAGTAGTCAAAAGGGACAGGCCGTCTCTGGAAACACCATATATTTT. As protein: CASSQKGQAVSGNTIYF.

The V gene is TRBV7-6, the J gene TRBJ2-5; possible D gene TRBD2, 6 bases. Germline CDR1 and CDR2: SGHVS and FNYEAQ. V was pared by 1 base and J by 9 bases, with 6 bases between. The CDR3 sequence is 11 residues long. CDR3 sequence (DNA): TGTGCCAGCAGCTTAGGGGACTCCCAGTACTTC. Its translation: CASSLGDSQYF.

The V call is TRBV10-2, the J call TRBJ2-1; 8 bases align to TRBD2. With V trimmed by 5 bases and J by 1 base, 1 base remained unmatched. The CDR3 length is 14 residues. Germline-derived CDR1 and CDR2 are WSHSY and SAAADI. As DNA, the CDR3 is TGCGCCAGCAGTTTAGCGGGATCCTACAATGAGCAGTTCTTC. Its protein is CASSLAGSYNEQFF.

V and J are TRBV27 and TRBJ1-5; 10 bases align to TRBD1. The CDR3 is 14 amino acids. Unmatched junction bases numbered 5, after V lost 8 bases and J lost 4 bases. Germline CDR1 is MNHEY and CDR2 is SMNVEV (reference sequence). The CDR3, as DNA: TGTGCCAGCGGGGGACAGGGGTATAATCAGCCCCAGCATTTT. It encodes CASGGQGYNQPQHF.